This T cell receptor beta chain is from a study of control samples from healthy donors and cancer patients. TCRdb's table, derived via immunoSEQ multiplex PCR, lists solely in-frame clones and lacks some. The sample carries fewer than 300,000 clones, more than 65% recorded once. Germline V CDR1 and CDR2: MNHNS, SASEGT. V lost 1 base and J 7 bases, leaving 8 bases between the germline ends. The CDR3 extends over 13 amino acids. The clonotype originates from an older woman with lung cancer. The chain links TRBV6-1 to TRBJ1-5; possible D gene TRBD1, 5 bases. Sequenced material: PBMCs. CDR3 sequence (DNA): TGTGCCAGCAGTGAAGTGGGGCGCCAGCCCCAGCATTTT. Its protein is CASSEVGRQPQHF.